The clone carrying this T cell receptor (beta chain) was counted many times. The sample comes from a study of T cells after yellow fever vaccination. The CDR3 is made up of 15 amino acids. Deletions cut 0 bases from V and 6 bases from J, with 11 bases between. CDR1 is SEHNR, CDR2 FQNEAQ, per germline (reference sequence). TCRdb re-called the 5' RACE reads through MiXCR, storing one row per CDR3 protein. The sample yields approximately 510,000 distinct CDR3 sequences, roughly a fifth seen once. Sequenced here: PBMCs, sampled roughly 20 days after the first yellow fever vaccination. This sequence joins TRBV7-9 and TRBJ1-4; D remains ambiguous. This TCR came from a man between 18 and 35 years old who received the YFV17D yellow fever vaccine. The CDR3 loop reads CASSLAIAGYEKLFF. CDR3 in DNA: TGTGCCAGCAGCTTAGCAATTGCAGGATATGAAAAACTGTTTTTT.